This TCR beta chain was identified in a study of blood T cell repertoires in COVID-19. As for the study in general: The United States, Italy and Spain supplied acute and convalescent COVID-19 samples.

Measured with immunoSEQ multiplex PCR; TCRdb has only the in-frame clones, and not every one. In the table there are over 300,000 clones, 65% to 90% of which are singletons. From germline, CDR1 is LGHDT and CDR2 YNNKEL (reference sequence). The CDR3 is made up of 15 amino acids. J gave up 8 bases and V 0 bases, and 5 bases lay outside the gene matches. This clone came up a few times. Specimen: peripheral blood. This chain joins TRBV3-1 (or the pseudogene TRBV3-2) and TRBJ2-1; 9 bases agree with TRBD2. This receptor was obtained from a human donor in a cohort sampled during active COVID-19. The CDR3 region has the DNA TGTGCCAGCAGCCAAGAGTCTAGCGGGGTTGATGAGCAGTTCTTC. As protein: CASSQESSGVDEQFF.